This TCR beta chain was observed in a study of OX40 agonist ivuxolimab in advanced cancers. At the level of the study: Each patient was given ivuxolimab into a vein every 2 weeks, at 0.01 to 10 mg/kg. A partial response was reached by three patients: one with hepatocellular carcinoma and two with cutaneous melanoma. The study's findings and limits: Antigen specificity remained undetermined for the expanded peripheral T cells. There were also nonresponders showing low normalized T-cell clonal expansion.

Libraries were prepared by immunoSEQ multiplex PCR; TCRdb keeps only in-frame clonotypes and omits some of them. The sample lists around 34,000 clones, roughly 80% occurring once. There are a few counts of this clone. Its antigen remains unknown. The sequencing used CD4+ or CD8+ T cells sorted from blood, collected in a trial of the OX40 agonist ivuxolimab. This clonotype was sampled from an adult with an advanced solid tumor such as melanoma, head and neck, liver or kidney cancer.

The CDR3 sequence is CASQPSGLDTDTQYF. The CDR3 DNA is TGTGCCTCGCAACCTTCGGGACTAGACACAGATACGCAGTATTTT. The chain uses TRBV30 and TRBJ2-3, with 8 nucleotides matching TRBD2. Germline V CDR1 and CDR2: GTSNPN, SVGIG (reference sequence). The CDR3 length is 15 residues. V trimming: 7 bases; J trimming: 2 bases; junction bases outside the gene matches: 11. Supplemented by reference TRBV30 and TRBJ2-3, the full variable domain reads SQTIHQWPATLVQPVGSPLSLECTVEGTSNPNLYWYRQAAGRGLQLLFYSVGIGQISSEVPQNLSASRPQDRQFILSSKKLLLSDSGFYLCASQPSGLDTDTQYFGPGTRLTVL.